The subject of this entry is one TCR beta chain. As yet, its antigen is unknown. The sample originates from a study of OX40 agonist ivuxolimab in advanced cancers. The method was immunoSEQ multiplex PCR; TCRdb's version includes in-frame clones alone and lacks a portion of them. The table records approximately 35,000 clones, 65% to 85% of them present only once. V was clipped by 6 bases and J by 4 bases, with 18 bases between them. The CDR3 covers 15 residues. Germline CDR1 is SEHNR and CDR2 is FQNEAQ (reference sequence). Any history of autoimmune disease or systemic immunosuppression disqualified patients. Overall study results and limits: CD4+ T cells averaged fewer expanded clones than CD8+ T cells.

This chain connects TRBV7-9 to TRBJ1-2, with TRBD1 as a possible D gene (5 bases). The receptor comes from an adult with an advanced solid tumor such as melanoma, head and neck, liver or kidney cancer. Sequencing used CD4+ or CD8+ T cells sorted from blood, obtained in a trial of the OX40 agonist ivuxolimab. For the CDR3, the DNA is TGTGCCAGCAGACCCGGGACCGCTACCCTCTATGGCTACACCTTC. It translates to CASRPGTATLYGYTF.